This T cell receptor beta chain stems from a study of shared clonotypes between healthy human individuals. Trimming took 4 bases from V and 9 from J, leaving 13 bases between them. The CDR3 consists of 13 residues. Germline values: CDR1 KGHSH, CDR2 LQKENI. Study-wide points: A reduction in generation probabilities was seen for non-shared clonotypes relative to those shared by all four donors.

Remarks on this clone: Its matching antigen is unknown.

Splitting the CD4+ cells yielded a CD45RA+ naive subset and a CD45RA-negative memory subset. The repertoire was sequenced with immunoSEQ multiplex PCR; TCRdb's copy has only in-frame clones and lacks some. The data show some 2.1 million clones, about 95% seen once. This receptor was identified in a man aged 18 to 30 in good health. The sample consisted of naive CD4+ T cells sorted from blood. Documented subset: CD45RA+ positively selected. The genes are TRBV18 and TRBJ2-1, with D unclear. CDR3 nucleotide sequence: TGTGCCAGCTCACTTCAACCAGCCAGTGAGCAGTTCTTC. Protein sequence: CASSLQPASEQFF.